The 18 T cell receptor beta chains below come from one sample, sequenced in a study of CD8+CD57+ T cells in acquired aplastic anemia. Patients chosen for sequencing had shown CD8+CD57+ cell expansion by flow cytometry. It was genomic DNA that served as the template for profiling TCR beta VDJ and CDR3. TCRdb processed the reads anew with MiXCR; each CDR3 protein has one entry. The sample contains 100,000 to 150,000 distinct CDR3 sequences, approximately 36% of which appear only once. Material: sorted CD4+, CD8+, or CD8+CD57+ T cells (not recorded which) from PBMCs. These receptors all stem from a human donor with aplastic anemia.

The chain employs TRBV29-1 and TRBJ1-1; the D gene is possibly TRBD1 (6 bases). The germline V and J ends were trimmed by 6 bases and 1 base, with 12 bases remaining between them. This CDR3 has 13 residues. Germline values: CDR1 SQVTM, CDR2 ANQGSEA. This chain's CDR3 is CSVNDRRNTEAFF. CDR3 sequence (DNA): TGCAGCGTAAACGACAGGAGGAACACTGAAGCTTTCTTT.

CDR3 DNA sequence: TGTGCCAGCAGCTTCGGCGCCCAAGAGACCCAGTACTTC. It translates to CASSFGAQETQYF. The chain carries TRBV7-6 and TRBJ2-5; unclear D gene. This CDR3 spans 13 amino acids. Germline-derived CDR1 and CDR2 are SGHVS and FNYEAQ. The V end was cut by 3 bases, the J end by 1 base, with 6 bases between.

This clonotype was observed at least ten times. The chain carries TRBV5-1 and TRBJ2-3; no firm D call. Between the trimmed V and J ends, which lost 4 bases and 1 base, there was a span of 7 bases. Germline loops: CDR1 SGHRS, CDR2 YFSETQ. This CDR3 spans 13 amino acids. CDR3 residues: CASSAEGTDTQYF. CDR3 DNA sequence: TGCGCCAGCAGCGCCGAGGGCACAGATACGCAGTATTTT.

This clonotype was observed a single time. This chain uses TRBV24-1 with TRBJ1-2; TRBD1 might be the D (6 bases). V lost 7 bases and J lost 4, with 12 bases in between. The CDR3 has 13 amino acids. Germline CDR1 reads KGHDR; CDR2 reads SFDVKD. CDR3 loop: CATRPDRIYGYTF. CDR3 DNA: TGTGCCACCAGGCCGGACAGAATCTATGGCTACACCTTC.

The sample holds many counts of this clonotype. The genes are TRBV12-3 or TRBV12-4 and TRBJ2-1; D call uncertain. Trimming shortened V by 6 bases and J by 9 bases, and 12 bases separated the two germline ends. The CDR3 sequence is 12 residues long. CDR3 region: CASSRPGLEQFF. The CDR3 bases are TGTGCCAGCAGCCGCCCCGGCCTTGAGCAGTTCTTC.

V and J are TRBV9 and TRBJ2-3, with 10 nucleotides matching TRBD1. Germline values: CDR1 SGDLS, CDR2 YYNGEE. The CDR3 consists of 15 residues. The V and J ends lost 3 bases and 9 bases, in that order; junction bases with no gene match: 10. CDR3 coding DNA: TGTGCCAGCAGCGGGAGGACAGGGGGTGCAGGGACGCAGTATTTT. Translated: CASSGRTGGAGTQYF.

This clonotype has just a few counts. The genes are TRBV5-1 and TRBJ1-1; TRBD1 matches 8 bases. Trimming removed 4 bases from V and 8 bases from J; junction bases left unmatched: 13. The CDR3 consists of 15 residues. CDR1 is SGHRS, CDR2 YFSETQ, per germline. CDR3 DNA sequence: TGCGCCAGCAGCCCAGGGGGCTCAGGGGCGCGGGAAGCTTTCTTT. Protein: CASSPGGSGAREAFF.

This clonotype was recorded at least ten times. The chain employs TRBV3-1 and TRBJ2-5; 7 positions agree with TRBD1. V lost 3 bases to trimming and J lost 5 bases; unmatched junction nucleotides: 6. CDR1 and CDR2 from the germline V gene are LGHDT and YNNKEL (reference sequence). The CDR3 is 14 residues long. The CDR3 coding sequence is TGTGCCAGCAGCCAGGTTACAGGGGTGGAGACCCAGTACTTC. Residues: CASSQVTGVETQYF.

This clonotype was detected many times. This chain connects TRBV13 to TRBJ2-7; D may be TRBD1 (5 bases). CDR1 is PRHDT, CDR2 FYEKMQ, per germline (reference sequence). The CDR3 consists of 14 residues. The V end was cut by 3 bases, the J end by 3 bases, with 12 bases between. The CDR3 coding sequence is TGTGCCAGCAGCTTCATATCTAGGGGCTACGAGCAGTACGTC. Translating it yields CASSFISRGYEQYV.

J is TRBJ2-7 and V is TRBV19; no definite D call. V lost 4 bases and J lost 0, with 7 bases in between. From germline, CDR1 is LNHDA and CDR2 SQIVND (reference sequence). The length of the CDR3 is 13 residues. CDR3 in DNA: TGTGCCAGTAGTAGGCGCAGCTCCTACGAGCAGTACTTC. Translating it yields CASSRRSSYEQYF. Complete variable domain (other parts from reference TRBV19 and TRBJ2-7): DGGITQSPKYLFRKEGQNVTLSCEQNLNHDAMYWYRQDPGQGLRLIYYSQIVNDFQKGDIAEGYSVSREKKESFPLTVTSAQKNPTAFYLCASSRRSSYEQYFGPGTRLTVT.

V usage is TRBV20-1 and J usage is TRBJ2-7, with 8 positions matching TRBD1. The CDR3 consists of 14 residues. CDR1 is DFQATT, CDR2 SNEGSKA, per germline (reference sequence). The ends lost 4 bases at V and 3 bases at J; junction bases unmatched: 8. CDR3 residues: CSAIDRGLFYEQYF. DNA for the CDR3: TGCAGTGCTATAGACAGGGGCCTATTCTACGAGCAGTACTTC.

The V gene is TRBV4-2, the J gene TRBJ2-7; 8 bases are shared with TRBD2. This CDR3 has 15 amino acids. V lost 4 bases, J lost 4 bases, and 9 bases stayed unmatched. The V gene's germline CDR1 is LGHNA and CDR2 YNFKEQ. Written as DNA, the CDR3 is TGTGCCAGCAGCCCCTCGGACAGCGGGAGTTACGAGCAGTACTTC. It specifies CASSPSDSGSYEQYF.

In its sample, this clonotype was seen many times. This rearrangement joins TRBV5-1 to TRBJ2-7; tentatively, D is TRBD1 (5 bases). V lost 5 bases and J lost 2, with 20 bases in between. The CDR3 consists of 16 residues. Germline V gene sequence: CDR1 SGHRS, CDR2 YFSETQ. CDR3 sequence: CASRVNGWTSPYEQYF. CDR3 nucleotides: TGCGCCAGCAGGGTGAATGGATGGACATCCCCCTACGAGCAGTACTTC.

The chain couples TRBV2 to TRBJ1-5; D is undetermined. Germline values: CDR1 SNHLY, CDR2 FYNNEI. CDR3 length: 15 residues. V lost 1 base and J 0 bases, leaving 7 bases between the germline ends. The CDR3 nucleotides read TGTGCCAGCAGTGAAGAGAGGGTTAGCAATCAGCCCCAGCATTTT. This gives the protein CASSEERVSNQPQHF.

DNA for the CDR3: TGTGCCATCAGTCCCCCCTTGGGGAATGAGCAGTTCTTC. Its protein product is CAISPPLGNEQFF. The chain has TRBV10-3 and TRBJ2-1; D unresolved. Germline CDR1 reads ENHRY; CDR2 reads SYGVKD. Trimming removed 5 bases from V and 7 bases from J, with 12 bases in between. The CDR3 is 13 residues long.

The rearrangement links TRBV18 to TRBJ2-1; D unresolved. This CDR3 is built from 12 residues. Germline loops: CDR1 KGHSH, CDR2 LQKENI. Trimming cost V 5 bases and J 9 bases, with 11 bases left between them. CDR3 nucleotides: TGTGCCAGCTCAAAGGGTATAAGTGAGCAGTTCTTC. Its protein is CASSKGISEQFF.

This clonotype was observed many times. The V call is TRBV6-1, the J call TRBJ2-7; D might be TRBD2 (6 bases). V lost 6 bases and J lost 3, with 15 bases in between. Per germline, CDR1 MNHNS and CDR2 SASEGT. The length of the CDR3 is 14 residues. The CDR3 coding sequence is TGTGCCAGCAGCGTGGAGGGGATCTACTACGAGCAGTACTTC. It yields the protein CASSVEGIYYEQYF.

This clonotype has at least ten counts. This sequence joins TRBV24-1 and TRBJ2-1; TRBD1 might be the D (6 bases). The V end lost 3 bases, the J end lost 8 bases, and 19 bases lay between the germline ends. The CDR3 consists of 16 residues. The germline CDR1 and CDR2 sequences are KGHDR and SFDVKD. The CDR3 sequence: CATSDTTGWGRDEQFF. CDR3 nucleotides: TGTGCCACCAGTGATACCACAGGGTGGGGAAGGGATGAGCAGTTCTTC.